The next 15 T cell receptor beta chains were all read from a single sample in a study of neoadjuvant anti-PD-1 for oral cavity cancer. Time point reported: after neoadjuvant nivolumab, at surgical resection. The method was immunoSEQ multiplex PCR; TCRdb's version includes in-frame clones alone and lacks a portion of them. The sample yields nearly 15,000 clones, approximately 40% seen once. Material: tumor tissue, obtained after nivolumab (anti-PD-1) treatment. Every receptor here comes from a person aged 35 to 85 with oral cavity squamous cell carcinoma.

The CDR3 DNA is TGTGCCAGTAGTATTCTGAACTATGGCTACACCTTC. Its protein product is CASSILNYGYTF. The chain joins TRBV19 to TRBJ1-2; D gene uncertain. The germline V and J ends were trimmed by 3 bases and 2 bases, with 4 bases remaining between them. The CDR3 spans 12 residues. Germline V lookup: CDR1 LNHDA, CDR2 SQIVND (reference sequence). The whole variable domain, remainder taken from reference TRBV19 and TRBJ1-2, is DGGITQSPKYLFRKEGQNVTLSCEQNLNHDAMYWYRQDPGQGLRLIYYSQIVNDFQKGDIAEGYSVSREKKESFPLTVTSAQKNPTAFYLCASSILNYGYTFGSGTRLTVV.

This clone was observed a single time. The chain couples TRBV11-2 to TRBJ1-1; 7 bases line up with TRBD1. V dropped 2 bases and J dropped 4; count of bases not matched to a gene: 7. Germline V gene data show CDR1 as SGHAT and CDR2 as FQNNGV. The CDR3 covers 15 residues. CDR3 in DNA: TGTGCCAGCAGCTTATGGCAGGGGGAGGGCACTGAAGCTTTCTTT. Amino acid sequence: CASSLWQGEGTEAFF.

The chain couples TRBV19 to TRBJ1-5; 7 bases are shared with TRBD1. The CDR3 runs to 18 residues. The V gene end was trimmed by 4 bases and the J gene end by 3 bases; junction bases not matched to a gene: 15. Germline loops: CDR1 LNHDA, CDR2 SQIVND (reference sequence). The CDR3 nucleotides read TGTGCCAGTAGTACCCCCAGCTTTGGGGACAGACTCAATCAGCCCCAGCATTTT. Its protein is CASSTPSFGDRLNQPQHF.

The J gene is TRBJ2-5, the V gene TRBV5-6; D ambiguous. The CDR3 extends over 14 amino acids. The ends were cut back, 4 bases at V and 2 bases at J, with 12 bases in the middle. From germline, CDR1 is SGHDT and CDR2 YYEEEE. Here the CDR3 DNA reads TGTGCCAGCAGCCCCTTCAGTCTTCAAGAGACCCAGTACTTC. Protein sequence: CASSPFSLQETQYF.

The V and J genes are TRBV4-1 and TRBJ1-6; 7 bases are shared with TRBD1. The CDR3 is 16 residues long. Germline trimming cut 3 bases from V and 9 bases from J; bases unmatched to any gene: 11. Germline V gene data show CDR1 as MGHRA and CDR2 as YSYEKL. The CDR3 coding sequence is TGCGCCAGCAGCCAGGGCGTTCAGGGGGGAAGTTCACCCCTCCACTTT. It encodes CASSQGVQGGSSPLHF.

In nucleotides, the CDR3 is TGTGCCAGCAGCGTAGAAGGCGCGAATTCACCCCTCCACTTT. This translates into CASSVEGANSPLHF. The chain joins TRBV9 to TRBJ1-6; D gene unclear. V lost 0 bases and J 7 bases, leaving 8 bases between the germline ends. The CDR3 has 14 amino acids. From germline, CDR1 is SGDLS and CDR2 YYNGEE.

The V call is TRBV11-2, the J call TRBJ2-1; 11 bases agree with TRBD1. The CDR3 runs 15 residues. V shed 5 bases and J 4 bases; nucleotides not matched to a gene: 4. Germline CDR1 is SGHAT and CDR2 is FQNNGV. The CDR3 DNA sequence: TGTGCCAGCAGCACGGGACAGGGGGATTACAATGAGCAGTTCTTC. This translates into CASSTGQGDYNEQFF. Full variable domain (rest looked up from reference TRBV11-2 and TRBJ2-1): EAGVAQSPRYKIIEKRQSVAFWCNPISGHATLYWYQQILGQGPKLLIQFQNNGVVDDSQLPKDRFSAERLKGVDSTLKIQPAKLEDSAVYLCASSTGQGDYNEQFFGPGTRLTVL.

The chain has TRBV9 and TRBJ1-1; D ambiguous. There are 16 residues in the CDR3. Germline V gives CDR1 SGDLS, CDR2 YYNGEE. Deletions cut 4 bases from V and 1 base from J, with 17 bases between. The chain's CDR3 is CASSPPPGRGNTEAFF. In DNA form, the CDR3 reads TGTGCCAGCAGCCCCCCGCCTGGGCGGGGGAACACTGAAGCTTTCTTT.

A few counts support this clone. The genes are TRBV2 and TRBJ2-7, with D unresolved. The CDR3 runs to 14 residues. The V end lost 3 bases, the J end lost 3 bases, and 12 bases lay between the germline ends. CDR1 is SNHLY and CDR2 is FYNNEI in the germline V gene. This CDR3 is CASSETEWNYEQYF. CDR3 sequence (DNA): TGTGCCAGCAGTGAGACGGAATGGAACTACGAGCAGTACTTC. Filled out from reference TRBV2 and TRBJ2-7, the complete variable domain reads EPEVTQTPSHQVTQMGQEVILRCVPISNHLYFYWYRQILGQKVEFLVSFYNNEISEKSEIFDDQFSVERPDGSNFTLKIRSTKLEDSAMYFCASSETEWNYEQYFGPGTRLTVT.

The chain joins TRBV7-9 to TRBJ1-6, with D perhaps TRBD1 (5 bases). This CDR3 contains 17 residues. From germline, CDR1 is SEHNR and CDR2 FQNEAQ (reference sequence). Trimming left V 4 bases short and J 7 bases short, with 20 bases between. The chain's CDR3 is CASSSPSGTVPNSPLHF. The CDR3 DNA reads TGTGCCAGCAGCTCGCCCTCTGGGACGGTACCGAATTCACCCCTCCACTTT.

This clone was observed a handful of times. The chain is built from TRBV10-2 and TRBJ2-7; D is ambiguous. Trimming took 4 bases from V and 2 from J, leaving 3 bases between them. Per germline, CDR1 WSHSY and CDR2 SAAADI. This CDR3 contains 11 residues. CDR3 nucleotides: TGCGCCAGCAGTGCAACCTACGAGCAGTACTTC. This translates into CASSATYEQYF.

The genes are TRBV11-1 and TRBJ1-1; tentatively, D is TRBD1 (6 bases). Germline values: CDR1 SGHAT, CDR2 FQDESV (reference sequence). V was trimmed by 5 bases and J by 6 bases, leaving 13 bases between them. This CDR3 comprises 13 residues. CDR3 sequence reads: CASSLDRTAEAFF. The CDR3 nucleotides read TGTGCCAGCAGCCTTGACAGGACGGCTGAAGCTTTCTTT.

This clone was seen only a few times. The chain joins TRBV28 to TRBJ2-2; 9 bases fit TRBD1. The V segment lost 5 bases and the J segment 5 bases; nucleotides outside the gene matches: 9. Germline V gene sequence: CDR1 MDHEN, CDR2 SYDVKM. The CDR3 loop spans 16 amino acids. CDR3 amino acids: CASSRGQGLGTGELFF. The CDR3 DNA is TGTGCCAGCAGTAGGGGACAGGGCCTGGGAACCGGGGAGCTGTTTTTT.

The chain employs TRBV5-8 and TRBJ2-1, with 8 bases aligning to TRBD2. Germline trimming cut 0 bases from V and 5 bases from J; bases unmatched to any gene: 4. CDR3 size: 15 residues. Per the germline V gene, CDR1 is SGHTS and CDR2 is YDEGEE. CDR3 in DNA: TGTGCCAGCAGCTTGGAGGGCGGGGGGCACAATGAGCAGTTCTTC. Its protein product is CASSLEGGGHNEQFF.

Many counts were recorded for this clone. V gene TRBV6-1 combines with J gene TRBJ2-2, with TRBD2 matching over 10 bases. Germline CDR1 and CDR2: MNHNS and SASEGT. V lost 5 bases and J lost 1; bases outside the gene matches: 1. This CDR3 comprises 15 residues. The CDR3, as DNA: TGTGCCAGCAGTACTAGCGGGGAGAACACCGGGGAGCTGTTTTTT. This sequence encodes CASSTSGENTGELFF.